Listed here is a single T cell receptor (beta chain). What it binds is not known. Between the trimmed V and J ends, which lost 3 bases and 2 bases, there was a span of 11 bases. The CDR3 length is 14 residues. Germline values: CDR1 MDHEN, CDR2 SYDVKM. A second PCR of 7 to 11 cycles used a sample-barcoded 5' primer and a J-beta primer mix. The authors tagged each cDNA molecule using a template-switch adaptor with 12 random nucleotides. TCRdb re-called the 5' RACE reads with MiXCR, one entry per CDR3 protein. The sample has 700,000 to 950,000 distinct CDR3 sequences, 55% to 75% seen once. This sample was included in a study of blood T cells in healthy people across ages. Study results and caveats: The donors' CMV status was not determined, possibly confounding changes in expanded clonotypes. Unsorted PBMCs blocked a conclusive comparison of naive and antigen-experienced cells.

This clonotype was obtained from a man younger than 45 in good health. Sequencing was done on a sample of blood. This rearrangement joins TRBV28 to TRBJ2-7; TRBD1 might be the D (6 bases). The CDR3 region is CASSFVQGTYEQYF. DNA of the CDR3: TGTGCCAGCAGTTTTGTCCAGGGGACCTACGAGCAGTACTTC.